Listed below are T cell receptor beta chains from one sample, sequenced in a study of T cells in Graves' hyperthyroidism and ophthalmopathy. TCRdb reanalysed the multiplex PCR reads using MiXCR and keeps one entry per CDR3 protein. The sample shows 450,000 to 700,000 distinct CDR3 sequences, more than 45% of them seen only once. The sample consisted of peripheral blood or thyroid tissue (not recorded which). All receptors derive from an adult woman with Graves' disease, either hyperthyroidism or ophthalmopathy (not recorded which). CDR3s include the opening cysteine and the closing phenylalanine or tryptophan.

j_call | v_call | cdr3_aa
TRBJ1-1 | TRBV6-6 | CATFPRPTEAFF
TRBJ2-5 | TRBV28 | CASSSGVETQYF
TRBJ2-5 | TRBV7-2 | CASSSSWQTQYF
TRBJ1-1 | TRBV29-1 | CSVTSGVKTEAFF
TRBJ2-2 | TRBV20-1 | CSARGKPSGRVSGELFF
TRBJ1-1 | TRBV10-3 | CAPRGRETEAFF
TRBJ1-6 | TRBV9 | CASSVAVGTGNSPLHF
TRBJ1-2 | TRBV7-9 | CASSLGGQGGYTF
TRBJ2-7 | TRBV11-2 | CASSPTGLAGVQYF
TRBJ2-5 | TRBV7-2 | CASSYGRNQETQYF
TRBJ1-1 | TRBV2 | CASSEDWVDTEAFF
TRBJ1-4 | TRBV6-5 | CASSFTGAVEKLFF
TRBJ2-7 | TRBV6-1 | CASRDSNSYEQYF
TRBJ1-1 | TRBV6-5 | CASSLTPGHMNTEAFF
TRBJ1-1 | TRBV5-1 | CASSRGTDAEAFF
TRBJ2-2 | TRBV20-1 | CSARDFVLGELFF
TRBJ2-7 | TRBV2 | CASSTSGGLYEQYF
TRBJ1-1 | TRBV29-1 | CSVPRRNTEAFF
TRBJ2-1 | TRBV6-6 | CASSSSSGEHYNEQFF
TRBJ2-7 | TRBV11-1 | CASSRVSTYEQYF
TRBJ2-5 | TRBV10-1 | CASIRSRPRDRGFETQYF
TRBJ2-5 | TRBV28 | CASSLGDPQETQYF
TRBJ1-4 | TRBV5-8 | CASSQTGSGEEKLFF
TRBJ2-7 | TRBV7-8 | CASSLSSAGPWEQYF
TRBJ1-5 | TRBV2 | CASQGRPLSNQPQHF
TRBJ2-5 | TRBV7-9 | CASSSDRVRQPQYF
TRBJ2-7 | TRBV6-5 | CASRGLFAYEQYF
TRBJ1-5 | TRBV2 | CASTLPGGQDSNQPQHF
TRBJ1-2 | TRBV2 | CASRKGTYGYTF
TRBJ2-6 | TRBV7-2 | CASSLAGGVTGADVLTF
TRBJ2-3 | TRBV20-1 | CSAPGLPAGALDTQYF
TRBJ2-7 | TRBV5-1 | CASSPEGRGVFYEQYF
TRBJ1-6 | TRBV11-2 | CASSLAAYNSPLHF
TRBJ1-2 | TRBV20-1 | CSARARKTPRPSNYGYTF
TRBJ1-1 | TRBV6-6 | CASNRDRGNTEAFF
TRBJ1-6 | TRBV9 | CASSATQGQLNSPLHF
TRBJ2-5 | TRBV29-1 | CSVGGGVETQYF
TRBJ2-2 | TRBV5-1 | CASSPWGTGELFF
TRBJ1-2 | TRBV20-1 | CSASIQGAGNTF
TRBJ2-5 | TRBV7-2 | CTSSPGPTQETQYF
TRBJ1-3 | TRBV7-2 | CASSLDPGGSGNTIYF
TRBJ2-7 | TRBV10-3 | CAIMFQTGGEQYF
TRBJ2-6 | TRBV5-1 | CASSGDRGRSGANVLTF
TRBJ2-7 | TRBV4-1 | CASSLSQDREQYF
TRBJ1-2 | TRBV10-3 | CAIKDREYGYTF
TRBJ1-1 | TRBV19 | CASSEGASTEAFF
TRBJ1-1 | TRBV10-2 | CASSEFNSAQAFF
TRBJ2-3 | TRBV29-1 | CSGRRGSSDTQYF
TRBJ1-5 | TRBV7-8 | CASSLYGDRQPQHF
TRBJ1-5 | TRBV7-9 | CASSPGDRGTYSNQPQHF
TRBJ1-5 | TRBV2 | CASRGGFPSDNHQPQHF